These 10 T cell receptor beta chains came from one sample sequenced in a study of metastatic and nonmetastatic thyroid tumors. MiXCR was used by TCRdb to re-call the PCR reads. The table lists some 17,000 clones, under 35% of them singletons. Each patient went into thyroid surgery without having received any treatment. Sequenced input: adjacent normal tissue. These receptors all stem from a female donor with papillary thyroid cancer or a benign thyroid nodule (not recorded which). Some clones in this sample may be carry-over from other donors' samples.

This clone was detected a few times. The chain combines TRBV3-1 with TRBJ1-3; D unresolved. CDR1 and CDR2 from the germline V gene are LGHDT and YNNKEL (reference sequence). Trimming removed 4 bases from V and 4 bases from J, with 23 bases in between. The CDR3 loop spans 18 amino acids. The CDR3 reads CASSPKRDFQVVGNTIYF. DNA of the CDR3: TGTGCCAGCAGCCCAAAGAGGGATTTTCAAGTTGTCGGAAACACCATATATTTT.

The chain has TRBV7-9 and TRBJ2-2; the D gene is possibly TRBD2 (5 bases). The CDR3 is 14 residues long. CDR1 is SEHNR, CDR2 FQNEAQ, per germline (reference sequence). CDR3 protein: CASRGRMEAGELFF. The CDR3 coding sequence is TGTGCATCGCGTGGCAGGATGGAGGCCGGGGAGCTGTTTTTT.

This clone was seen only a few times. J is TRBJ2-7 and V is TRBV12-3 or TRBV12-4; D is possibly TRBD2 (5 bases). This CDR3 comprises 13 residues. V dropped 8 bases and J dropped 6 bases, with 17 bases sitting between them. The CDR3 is CASRSWPRGEQYF. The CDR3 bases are TGTGCCAGCCGATCATGGCCCCGGGGCGAGCAGTACTTC.

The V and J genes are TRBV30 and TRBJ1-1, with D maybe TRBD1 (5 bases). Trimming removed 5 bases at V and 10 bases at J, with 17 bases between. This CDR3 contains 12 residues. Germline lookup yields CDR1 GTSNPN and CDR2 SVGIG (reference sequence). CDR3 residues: CAWCPSMGGAFF. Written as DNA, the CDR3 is TGTGCCTGGTGCCCATCCATGGGGGGAGCTTTCTTT.

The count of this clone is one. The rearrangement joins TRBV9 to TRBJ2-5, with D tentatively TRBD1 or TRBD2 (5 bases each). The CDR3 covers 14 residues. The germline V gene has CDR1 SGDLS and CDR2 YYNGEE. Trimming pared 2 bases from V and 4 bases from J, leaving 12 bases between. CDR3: CASSVSSGRETQYF. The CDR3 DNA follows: TGTGCCAGCAGCGTCTCATCAGGGAGAGAGACCCAGTACTTC.

The CDR3 region is CASSEGGVGETQYF. The CDR3 DNA reads TGTGCCAGCAGTGAAGGGGGGGTGGGAGAGACCCAGTACTTC. The chain carries TRBV6-1 and TRBJ2-5, with a weak D call TRBD2 (6 bases). V lost 1 base and J 4 bases, leaving 10 bases between the germline ends. The germline CDR1 and CDR2 sequences are MNHNS and SASEGT. This CDR3 is built from 14 residues.

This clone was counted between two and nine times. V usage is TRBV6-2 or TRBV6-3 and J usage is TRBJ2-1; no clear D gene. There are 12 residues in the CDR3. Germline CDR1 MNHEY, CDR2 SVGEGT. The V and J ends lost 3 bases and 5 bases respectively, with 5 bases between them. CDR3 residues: CASSYWNNEQFF. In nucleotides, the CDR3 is TGTGCCAGCAGTTATTGGAACAATGAGCAGTTCTTC.

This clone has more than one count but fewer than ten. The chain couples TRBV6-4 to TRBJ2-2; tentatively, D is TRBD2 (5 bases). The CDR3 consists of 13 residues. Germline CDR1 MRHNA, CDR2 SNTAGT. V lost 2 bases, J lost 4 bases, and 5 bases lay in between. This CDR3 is CASSDGSTGELFF. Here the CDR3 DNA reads TGTGCCAGCAGTGACGGGAGCACCGGGGAGCTGTTTTTT.

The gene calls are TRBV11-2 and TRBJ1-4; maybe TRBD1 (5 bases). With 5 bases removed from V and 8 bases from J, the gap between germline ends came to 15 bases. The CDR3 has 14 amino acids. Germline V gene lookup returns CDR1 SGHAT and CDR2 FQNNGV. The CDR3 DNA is TGTGCCAGCAGCCCCGCCAGGTGGGGGGAAAAACTGTTTTTT. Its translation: CASSPARWGEKLFF.

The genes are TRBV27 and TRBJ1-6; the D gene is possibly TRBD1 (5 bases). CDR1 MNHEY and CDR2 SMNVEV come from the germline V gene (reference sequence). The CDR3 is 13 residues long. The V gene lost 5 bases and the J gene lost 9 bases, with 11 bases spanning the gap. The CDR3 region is CASSRDAPSPLHF. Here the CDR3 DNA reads TGTGCCAGCAGTAGGGACGCACCTTCACCCCTCCACTTT.